Described below is a single T cell receptor (beta chain) sequence and its context. This sample was taken from a study of blood T cell repertoires in COVID-19. Measured with immunoSEQ multiplex PCR; TCRdb has only the in-frame clones, and not every one. The sample has around 500,000 clones, around 87% seen once. V shed 8 bases and J shed 10 bases, with 17 bases lying between them. The germline gives CDR1 LNHDA, CDR2 SQIVND (reference sequence). The length of the CDR3 is 12 residues. The rearrangement joins TRBV19 to TRBJ1-1, with a possible D match to TRBD1 (5 bases). The sequencing input was PBMCs or T cells enriched from blood (not recorded which). This clonotype originated in a woman aged 35 to 49 who had recovered from COVID-19. The CDR3 sequence: CASWTPTWVAFF. DNA for the CDR3: TGTGCCAGTTGGACACCGACGTGGGTAGCTTTCTTT.